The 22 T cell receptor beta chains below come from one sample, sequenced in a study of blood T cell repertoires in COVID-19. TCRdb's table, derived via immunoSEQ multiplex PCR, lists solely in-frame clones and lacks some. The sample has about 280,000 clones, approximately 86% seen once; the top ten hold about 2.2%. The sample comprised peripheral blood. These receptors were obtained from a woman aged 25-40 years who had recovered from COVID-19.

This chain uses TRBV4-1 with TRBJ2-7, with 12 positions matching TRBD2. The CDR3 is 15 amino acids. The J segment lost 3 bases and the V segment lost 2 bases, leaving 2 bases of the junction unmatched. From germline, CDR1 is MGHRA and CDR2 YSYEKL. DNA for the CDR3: TGCGCCAGCAGCCAATCGACTAGCGGGGGCTACGAGCAGTACTTC. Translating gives CASSQSTSGGYEQYF.

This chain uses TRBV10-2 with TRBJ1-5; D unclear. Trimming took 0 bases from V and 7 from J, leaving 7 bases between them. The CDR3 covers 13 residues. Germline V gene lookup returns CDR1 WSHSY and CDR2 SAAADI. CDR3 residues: CASSESLQQPQHF. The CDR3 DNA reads TGCGCCAGCAGTGAGTCGCTCCAGCAGCCCCAGCATTTT.

CDR3 region: CASSERDTGELFF. CDR3 DNA: TGCGCCAGCAGTGAACGGGACACCGGGGAGCTGTTTTTT. The V and J genes are TRBV5-1 and TRBJ2-2, with unresolved D. There are 13 residues in the CDR3. The V end was cut by 5 bases, the J end by 3 bases, with 8 bases between. Germline CDR1 SGHRS, CDR2 YFSETQ.

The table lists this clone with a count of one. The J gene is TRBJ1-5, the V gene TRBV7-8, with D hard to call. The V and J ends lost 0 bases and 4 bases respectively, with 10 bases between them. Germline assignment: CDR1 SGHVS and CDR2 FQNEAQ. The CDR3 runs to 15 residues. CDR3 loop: CASSLAAGKNQPQHF. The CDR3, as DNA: TGTGCCAGCAGCTTAGCGGCCGGGAAAAATCAGCCCCAGCATTTT. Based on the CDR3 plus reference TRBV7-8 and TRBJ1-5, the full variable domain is GAGVSQSPRYKVAKRGQDVALRCDPISGHVSLFWYQQALGQGPEFLTYFQNEAQLDKSGLPSDRFFAERPEGSVSTLKIQRTQQEDSAVYLCASSLAAGKNQPQHFGDGTRLSIL.

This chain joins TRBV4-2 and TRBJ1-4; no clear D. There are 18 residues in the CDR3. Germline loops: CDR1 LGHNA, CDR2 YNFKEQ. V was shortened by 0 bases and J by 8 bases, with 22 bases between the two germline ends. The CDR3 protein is CASSQEGSETRSREKLFF. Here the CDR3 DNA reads TGTGCCAGCAGCCAAGAAGGTAGTGAGACCCGATCTAGGGAAAAACTGTTTTTT.

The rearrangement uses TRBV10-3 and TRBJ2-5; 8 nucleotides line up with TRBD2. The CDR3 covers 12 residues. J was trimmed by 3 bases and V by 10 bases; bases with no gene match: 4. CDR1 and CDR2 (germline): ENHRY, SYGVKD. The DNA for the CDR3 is TGTGCCACCACAGCGGGGGAAGAGACCCAGTACTTC. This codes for CATTAGEETQYF.

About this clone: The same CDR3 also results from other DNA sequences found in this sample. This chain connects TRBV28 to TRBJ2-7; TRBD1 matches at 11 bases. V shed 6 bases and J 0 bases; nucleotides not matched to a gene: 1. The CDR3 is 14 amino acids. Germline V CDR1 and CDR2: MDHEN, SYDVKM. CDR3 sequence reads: CASRGTGGSYEQYF. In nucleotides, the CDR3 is TGTGCCAGCAGGGGGACAGGGGGCTCCTACGAGCAGTACTTC.

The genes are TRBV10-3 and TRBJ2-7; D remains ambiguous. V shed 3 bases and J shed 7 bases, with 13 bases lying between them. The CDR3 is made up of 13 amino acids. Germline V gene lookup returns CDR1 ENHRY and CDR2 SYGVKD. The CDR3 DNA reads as TGTGCCATCAGTGACATCACTGCTGTGGAGCAGTACTTC. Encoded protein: CAISDITAVEQYF.

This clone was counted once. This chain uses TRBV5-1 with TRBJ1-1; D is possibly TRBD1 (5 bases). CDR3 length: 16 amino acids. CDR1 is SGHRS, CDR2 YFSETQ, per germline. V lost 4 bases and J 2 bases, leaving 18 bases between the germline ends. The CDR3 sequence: CASSGRPQGGNTEAFF. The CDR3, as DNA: TGCGCCAGCAGCGGAAGACCTCAGGGTGGAAACACTGAAGCTTTCTTT.

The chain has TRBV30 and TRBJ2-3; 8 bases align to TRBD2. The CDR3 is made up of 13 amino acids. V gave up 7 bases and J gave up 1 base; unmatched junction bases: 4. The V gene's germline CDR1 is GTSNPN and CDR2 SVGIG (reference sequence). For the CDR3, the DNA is TGTGCCTTCCGAGCGGGGGGCACAGATACGCAGTATTTT. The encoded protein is CAFRAGGTDTQYF.

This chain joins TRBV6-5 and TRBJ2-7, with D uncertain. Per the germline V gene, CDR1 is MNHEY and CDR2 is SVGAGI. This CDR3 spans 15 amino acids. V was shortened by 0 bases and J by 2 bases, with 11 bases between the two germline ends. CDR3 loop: CASSYSRGGAYEQYF. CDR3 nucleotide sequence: TGTGCCAGCAGTTACTCGAGAGGTGGAGCCTACGAGCAGTACTTC.

CDR3 DNA: TGTGCCAGCAGCGAGGAGACCCTGAACACCGGGGAGCTGTTTTTT. This encodes CASSEETLNTGELFF. The gene calls are TRBV2 and TRBJ2-2; D gene unclear. Germline loops: CDR1 SNHLY, CDR2 FYNNEI. V was clipped by 6 bases and J by 1 base, with 12 bases between them. The CDR3 covers 15 residues. Full variable domain (remainder filled in from reference TRBV2 and TRBJ2-2): EPEVTQTPSHQVTQMGQEVILRCVPISNHLYFYWYRQILGQKVEFLVSFYNNEISEKSEIFDDQFSVERPDGSNFTLKIRSTKLEDSAMYFCASSEETLNTGELFFGEGSRLTVL.

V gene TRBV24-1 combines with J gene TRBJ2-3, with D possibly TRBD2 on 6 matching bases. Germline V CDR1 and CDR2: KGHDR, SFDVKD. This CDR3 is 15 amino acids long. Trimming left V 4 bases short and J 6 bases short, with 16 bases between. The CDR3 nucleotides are TGTGCCACCAGTGACCCTGGGACTTTTGAGGATACGCAGTATTTT. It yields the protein CATSDPGTFEDTQYF.

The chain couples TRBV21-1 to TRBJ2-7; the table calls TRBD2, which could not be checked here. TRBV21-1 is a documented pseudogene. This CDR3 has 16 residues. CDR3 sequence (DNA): TGTGCCAGCAGAACTGGGGGACTAGCGGATACCTACGAGCAGTACTTC. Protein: CASRTGGLADTYEQYF.

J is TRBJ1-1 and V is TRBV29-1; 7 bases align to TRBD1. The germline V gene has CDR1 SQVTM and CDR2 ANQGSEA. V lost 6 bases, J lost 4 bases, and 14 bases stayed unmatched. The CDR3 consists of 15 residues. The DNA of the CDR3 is TGCAGCGTGGGACAGCTGCAACTCCTGAGCACTGAAGCTTTCTTT. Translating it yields CSVGQLQLLSTEAFF.

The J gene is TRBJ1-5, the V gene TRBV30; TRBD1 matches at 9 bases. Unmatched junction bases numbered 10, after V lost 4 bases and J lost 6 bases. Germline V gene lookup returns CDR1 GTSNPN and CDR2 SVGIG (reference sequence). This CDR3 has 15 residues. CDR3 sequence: CAWTNRDRVSQPQHF. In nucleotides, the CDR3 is TGTGCCTGGACTAACCGGGACAGGGTCAGTCAGCCCCAGCATTTT.

CDR3 region: CASSQVGATNEKLFF. The DNA of the CDR3 is TGTGCCAGCTCTCAAGTGGGGGCGACTAATGAAAAACTGTTTTTT. The genes are TRBV6-5 and TRBJ1-4, with a tentative D call TRBD1 (6 bases). V was cut by 8 bases and J by 2 bases, with 15 bases left in between. The germline gives CDR1 MNHEY, CDR2 SVGAGI. This CDR3 is 15 amino acids long.

Here the CDR3 reads CASEQGETQYF. CDR3 bases: TGTGCCAGTGAACAGGGGGAGACCCAGTACTTC. The chain uses TRBV11-2 and TRBJ2-5; TRBD1 agrees at 7 bases. This CDR3 spans 11 amino acids. Germline CDR1 is SGHAT and CDR2 is FQNNGV. Unmatched junction bases numbered 3, after V lost 9 bases and J lost 5 bases.

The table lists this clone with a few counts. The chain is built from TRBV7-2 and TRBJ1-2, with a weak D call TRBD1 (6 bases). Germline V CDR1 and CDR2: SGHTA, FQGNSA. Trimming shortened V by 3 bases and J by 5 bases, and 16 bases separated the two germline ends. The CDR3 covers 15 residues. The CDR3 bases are TGTGCCAGCAGCTTCACAGGGCAATTCGGTTATGGCTACACCTTC. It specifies CASSFTGQFGYGYTF.

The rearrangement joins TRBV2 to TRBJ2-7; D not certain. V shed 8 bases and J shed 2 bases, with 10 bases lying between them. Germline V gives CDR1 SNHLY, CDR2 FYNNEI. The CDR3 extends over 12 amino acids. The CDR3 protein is CASSRSPYEQYF. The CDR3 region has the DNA TGTGCCAGCTCTCGGTCCCCCTACGAGCAGTACTTC.

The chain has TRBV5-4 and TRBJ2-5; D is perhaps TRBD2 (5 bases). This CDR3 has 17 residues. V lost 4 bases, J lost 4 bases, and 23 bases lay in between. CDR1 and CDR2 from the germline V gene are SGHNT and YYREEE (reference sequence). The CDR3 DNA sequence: TGTGCCAGCAGCCCGCCGCGTACCGGGGTGGGGATAGAGACCCAGTACTTC. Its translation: CASSPPRTGVGIETQYF.

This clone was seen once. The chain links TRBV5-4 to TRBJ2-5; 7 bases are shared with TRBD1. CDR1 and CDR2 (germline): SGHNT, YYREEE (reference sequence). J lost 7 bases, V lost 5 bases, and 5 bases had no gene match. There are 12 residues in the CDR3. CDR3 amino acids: CASSNDRVTQYF. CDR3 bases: TGTGCCAGCAGTAATGACAGGGTGACCCAGTACTTC.